This T cell receptor beta chain was recorded in a study of blood T cell repertoires in COVID-19. Study in general: COVID-19 samples, acute and convalescent, were from the United States, Italy and Spain. PBMCs, B-cell-depleted T cells, or T cells were the source of the cDNA or gDNA that made up the material.

Original handling: How many nucleated cells were present was estimated from reference gene primer amplification. Produced via immunoSEQ multiplex PCR; TCRdb's table is partial and in-frame only. V, J and clone size are taken as reported in that table, and D and trimming were inferred from the DNA itself. The repertoire holds about 190,000 clones, with 88% as singletons. CDR3 length equals 15 residues. Trimming cost V 0 bases and J 3 bases, with 11 bases left between them. CDR1 SEHNR and CDR2 FQNEAQ come from the germline V gene (reference sequence). This receptor was obtained from a young man with active or convalescent COVID-19. The rearrangement uses TRBV7-9 and TRBJ2-5; a possible D gene is TRBD2 (6 bases). Sequenced: peripheral blood. The CDR3 sequence: CASSLAGGTKETQYF. CDR3 nucleotides: TGTGCCAGCAGCTTAGCGGGGGGAACTAAAGAGACCCAGTACTTC.